One and the same sample provided the 29 T cell receptor beta chains below, sequenced in a study of blood T cell repertoires in COVID-19. The method was immunoSEQ multiplex PCR; TCRdb's version includes in-frame clones alone and lacks a portion of them. Here the sample spans 300,000 or so clones, 86% being singletons. Sequences were obtained from peripheral blood. These receptors were collected from a woman in her 50s with acute or convalescent COVID-19.

The chain carries TRBV3-1 (or the pseudogene TRBV3-2) and TRBJ2-5, with 13 bases matching TRBD2. V gave up 3 bases and J gave up 5 bases; unmatched junction bases: 6. CDR1 and CDR2 (germline): LGHDT, YNNKEL (reference sequence). This CDR3 is built from 16 residues. The CDR3 is CASSHTSGRAWETQYF. CDR3 nucleotide sequence: TGTGCCAGCAGCCACACTAGCGGGAGGGCCTGGGAGACCCAGTACTTC.

CDR3 nucleotide sequence: TGCGCCAGCACCCGTATGGGGCCTAACACTGAAGCTTTCTTT. Protein product: CASTRMGPNTEAFF. V and J are TRBV5-1 and TRBJ1-1; TRBD1 is a possible D gene (5 bases). The CDR3 has 14 amino acids. CDR1 is SGHRS, CDR2 YFSETQ, per germline. Trimming shortened V by 6 bases and J by 2 bases, and 14 bases separated the two germline ends.

The V gene is TRBV18, the J gene TRBJ1-2; D unresolved. V was shortened by 4 bases and J by 4 bases, with 7 bases between the two germline ends. Germline V gene data show CDR1 as KGHSH and CDR2 as LQKENI. The CDR3 is 12 residues long. For the CDR3, the DNA is TGTGCCAGCTCACAGGAGTTCTATGGCTACACCTTC. Translated: CASSQEFYGYTF.

This chain links TRBV7-2 with TRBJ2-7, with 9 bases lining up with TRBD1. The CDR3 contains 15 residues. The junction had 9 bases not matched to a gene; V was cut back by 5 bases and J by 4 bases. CDR1 is SGHTA and CDR2 is FQGNSA in the germline V gene. CDR3 coding DNA: TGTGCCAGCAGCACGAACAGGGGGCGCTGGTACGAGCAGTACTTC. It encodes CASSTNRGRWYEQYF.

This sequence joins TRBV19 and TRBJ1-2; no firm D call. Trimming stripped 4 bases from V and 0 bases from J, with 9 bases between. This CDR3 contains 14 residues. Germline V gene lookup returns CDR1 LNHDA and CDR2 SQIVND (reference sequence). This chain's CDR3 is CASSRTGANYGYTF. In nucleotides, the CDR3 is TGTGCCAGTAGTAGGACGGGAGCTAACTATGGCTACACCTTC.

This clone showed up just once. The chain uses TRBV19 and TRBJ2-7, with TRBD1 matching over 11 bases. The CDR3 loop spans 20 amino acids. Germline V gene sequence: CDR1 LNHDA, CDR2 SQIVND (reference sequence). V lost 7 bases, J lost 4 bases, and 24 bases stayed unmatched. The CDR3 sequence is CASKPTPGQGVEESGYEQYF. CDR3 coding DNA: TGTGCCAGTAAACCCACTCCGGGACAGGGGGTTGAAGAGAGTGGTTACGAGCAGTACTTC.

The chain employs TRBV5-6 and TRBJ2-3; perhaps TRBD2 as D (6 bases). Germline V CDR1 and CDR2: SGHDT, YYEEEE. Trimming took off 2 bases at V and 4 bases at J, with 14 bases between the two ends. This CDR3 has 15 amino acids. The CDR3, as DNA: TGTGCCAGCAGCTTCGTATCCGGGAGCCCAGATACGCAGTATTTT. It translates to CASSFVSGSPDTQYF.

The table lists this clone with a count of one. This sequence joins TRBV5-5 and TRBJ2-6; TRBD1 might be the D (9 bases). The CDR3 sequence is 19 residues long. The germline V gene encodes CDR1 SGHKS and CDR2 YYEKEE (reference sequence). The V end was cut by 4 bases, the J end by 0 bases, with 20 bases between. CDR3 sequence: CASSPLGRDRVSGANVLTF. In DNA, the CDR3 is TGTGCCAGCAGCCCCCTCGGGAGGGACAGGGTCTCTGGGGCCAACGTCCTGACTTTC.

V and J are TRBV30 and TRBJ1-1; D ambiguous. Germline CDR1 is GTSNPN and CDR2 is SVGIG (reference sequence). CDR3 size: 15 residues. Deletions cut 0 bases from V and 1 base from J, with 12 bases between. The CDR3 is CAWSVNGGWNTEAFF. CDR3 nucleotides: TGTGCCTGGAGTGTAAACGGAGGATGGAACACTGAAGCTTTCTTT. Looking up the rest from reference TRBV30 and TRBJ1-1 gives the full variable domain: SQTIHQWPATLVQPVGSPLSLECTVEGTSNPNLYWYRQAAGRGLQLLFYSVGIGQISSEVPQNLSASRPQDRQFILSSKKLLLSDSGFYLCAWSVNGGWNTEAFFGQGTRLTVV.

V is TRBV7-6 and J is TRBJ1-4; 8 bases agree with TRBD1. The CDR3 has 18 amino acids. CDR1 and CDR2 (germline): SGHVS, FNYEAQ. The V and J ends lost 0 bases and 7 bases, in that order; junction bases with no gene match: 13. The CDR3 sequence is CASSLAVRTGTGGEKLFF. Written as DNA, the CDR3 is TGTGCCAGCAGCTTAGCGGTTAGGACCGGGACAGGTGGTGAAAAACTGTTTTTT. The variable domain in full, completed from reference TRBV7-6 and TRBJ1-4, reads GAGVSQSPRYKVTKRGQDVALRCDPISGHVSLYWYRQALGQGPEFLTYFNYEAQQDKSGLPNDRFSAERPEGSISTLTIQRTEQRDSAMYRCASSLAVRTGTGGEKLFFGSGTQLSVL.

The chain links TRBV5-4 to TRBJ2-1; a weak D match, TRBD2 (6 bases). CDR3 length: 16 amino acids. V was cut by 1 base and J by 3 bases, with 14 bases left in between. In germline, CDR1 is SGHNT, CDR2 YYREEE (reference sequence). The CDR3 DNA follows: TGTGCCAGCAGCTTGATGGCGGGATCAGACTACAATGAGCAGTTCTTC. As protein: CASSLMAGSDYNEQFF.

CDR3 sequence: CASSLGTGWETQYF. The CDR3 nucleotides are TGTGCCAGCAGCTTAGGGACAGGGTGGGAGACCCAGTACTTC. V is TRBV7-9 and J is TRBJ2-5; 8 bases are a match to TRBD1. The germline gives CDR1 SEHNR, CDR2 FQNEAQ (reference sequence). The trim removed 1 base at V and 5 bases at J, leaving 3 bases unmatched. This CDR3 has 14 amino acids. Complete variable domain (other parts from reference TRBV7-9 and TRBJ2-5): DTGVSQNPRHKITKRGQNVTFRCDPISEHNRLYWYRQTLGQGPEFLTYFQNEAQLEKSRLLSDRFSAERPKGSFSTLEIQRTEQGDSAMYLCASSLGTGWETQYFGPGTRLLVL.

The chain combines TRBV11-2 with TRBJ2-1; tentative D call: TRBD2 (6 bases). Germline assignment: CDR1 SGHAT and CDR2 FQNNGV. V was shortened by 1 base and J by 7 bases, with 17 bases between the two germline ends. The CDR3 has 16 residues. The DNA of the CDR3 is TGTGCCAGCAGCTTAGTATACGGGAGTAACTTAAATGAGCAGTTCTTC. It specifies CASSLVYGSNLNEQFF.

The rearrangement links TRBV6-6 to TRBJ2-7; D might be TRBD2 (6 bases). Per the germline V gene, CDR1 is MNHNY and CDR2 is SVGAGI (reference sequence). The CDR3 sequence is 15 residues long. The V end was cut by 0 bases, the J end by 2 bases, with 11 bases between. In DNA form, the CDR3 reads TGTGCCAGCAGTTACTCTTCGGGAGCCACCTACGAGCAGTACTTC. It codes for CASSYSSGATYEQYF.

The chain uses TRBV6-5 and TRBJ2-5; 13 bases agree with TRBD2. This CDR3 has 14 residues. Germline V gives CDR1 MNHEY, CDR2 SVGAGI. The ends lost 6 bases at V and 4 bases at J; junction bases unmatched: 2. The CDR3 sequence: CASRRLAGGETQYF. CDR3 DNA: TGTGCCAGCAGAAGACTAGCGGGAGGAGAGACCCAGTACTTC.

This chain joins TRBV28 and TRBJ1-3; D call uncertain. The CDR3 contains 15 residues. Germline assignment: CDR1 MDHEN and CDR2 SYDVKM. V lost 2 bases and J lost 0, with 8 bases in between. As DNA, the CDR3 is TGTGCCAGCAGTTTAGGGCAACGCTCTGGAAACACCATATATTTT. This sequence encodes CASSLGQRSGNTIYF.

In DNA, the CDR3 is TGCGCCAGCAGCTTATGGGGCAACACTGAAGCTTTCTTT. The encoded protein is CASSLWGNTEAFF. The chain couples TRBV5-1 to TRBJ1-1; D might be TRBD1 (5 bases). Germline V gives CDR1 SGHRS, CDR2 YFSETQ. The CDR3 runs to 13 residues. Trimming pared 2 bases from V and 2 bases from J, leaving 7 bases between.

The rearrangement uses TRBV19 and TRBJ2-7; TRBD2 might be the D (5 bases). V lost 5 bases, J lost 3 bases, and 17 bases lay in between. Germline V gives CDR1 LNHDA, CDR2 SQIVND (reference sequence). The CDR3 runs to 15 residues. As DNA, the CDR3 is TGTGCCAGTAGTTCACGGAGCGGTAGATACTACGAGCAGTACTTC. Translated, it gives CASSSRSGRYYEQYF. Supplemented by reference TRBV19 and TRBJ2-7, the full variable domain reads DGGITQSPKYLFRKEGQNVTLSCEQNLNHDAMYWYRQDPGQGLRLIYYSQIVNDFQKGDIAEGYSVSREKKESFPLTVTSAQKNPTAFYLCASSSRSGRYYEQYFGPGTRLTVT.

The chain recombines TRBV15 with TRBJ2-2, with a weak D call TRBD2 (6 bases). The CDR3 consists of 16 residues. Trimming removed 1 base at V and 1 base at J, with 10 bases between. Germline CDR1 reads LNHNV; CDR2 reads YYDKDF (reference sequence). The CDR3 nucleotides are TGTGCCACCAGCAGAGGGGACGGGAGGAACACCGGGGAGCTGTTTTTT. This sequence encodes CATSRGDGRNTGELFF.

The chain links TRBV19 to TRBJ2-6; 11 bases agree with TRBD1. The CDR3 runs to 15 residues. Looked up from germline, CDR1 is LNHDA and CDR2 is SQIVND (reference sequence). The trim removed 5 bases at V and 12 bases at J, leaving 9 bases unmatched. CDR3 DNA sequence: TGTGCCAGTAGTGCTTGGGACAGGGGGATAAGCGTCCTGACTTTC. Translated, it gives CASSAWDRGISVLTF.

J is TRBJ2-3 and V is TRBV11-2; D gene uncertain. V lost 0 bases and J lost 5, with 6 bases in between. The germline V gene has CDR1 SGHAT and CDR2 FQNNGV. This CDR3 has 13 residues. The CDR3 spells CASSLDRLDTQYF. In DNA form, the CDR3 reads TGTGCCAGCAGCTTAGATCGGTTAGATACGCAGTATTTT. Based on the CDR3 plus reference TRBV11-2 and TRBJ2-3, the full variable domain is EAGVAQSPRYKIIEKRQSVAFWCNPISGHATLYWYQQILGQGPKLLIQFQNNGVVDDSQLPKDRFSAERLKGVDSTLKIQPAKLEDSAVYLCASSLDRLDTQYFGPGTRLTVL.

The CDR3 DNA reads as TGTGCCAGCAGCTGGGACAGGGATTCACCCCTCCACTTT. Protein product: CASSWDRDSPLHF. This chain uses TRBV5-4 with TRBJ1-6; 9 bases are a match to TRBD1. V was pared by 3 bases and J by 8 bases, with 0 bases of the junction left unmatched. The length of the CDR3 is 13 residues. The germline V gene has CDR1 SGHNT and CDR2 YYREEE (reference sequence).

The rearrangement links TRBV2 to TRBJ1-2; D gene ambiguous. This CDR3 comprises 15 residues. Germline CDR1 and CDR2: SNHLY and FYNNEI. V shed 7 bases and J shed 0 bases, with 15 bases lying between them. This chain's CDR3 is CASISRLDANYGYTF. The CDR3 region has the DNA TGTGCCAGCATCTCCAGGCTTGATGCTAACTATGGCTACACCTTC.

As DNA, the CDR3 is TGTGCCAGCAGTGAGTTTACAGGGGGCAGGTACGAGCAGTACTTC. Amino acids: CASSEFTGGRYEQYF. The J gene is TRBJ2-7, the V gene TRBV2; 9 positions agree with TRBD1. Trimming removed 3 bases from V and 4 bases from J; junction bases left unmatched: 7. The CDR3 extends over 15 amino acids. Germline values: CDR1 SNHLY, CDR2 FYNNEI. Full variable domain (outside the CDR3, taken from reference TRBV2 and TRBJ2-7): EPEVTQTPSHQVTQMGQEVILRCVPISNHLYFYWYRQILGQKVEFLVSFYNNEISEKSEIFDDQFSVERPDGSNFTLKIRSTKLEDSAMYFCASSEFTGGRYEQYFGPGTRLTVT.

CDR3 protein: CASNGDSYNEQFF. The DNA for the CDR3 is TGTGCCAGCAACGGGGATTCCTACAATGAGCAGTTCTTC. The chain has TRBV2 and TRBJ2-1, with a possible D match to TRBD2 (5 bases). The CDR3 consists of 13 residues. Germline V gene sequence: CDR1 SNHLY, CDR2 FYNNEI. V dropped 7 bases and J dropped 1 base, with 8 bases sitting between them.

J is TRBJ2-5 and V is TRBV19; 11 nucleotides agree with TRBD2. V trimming: 6 bases; J trimming: 3 bases; junction bases outside the gene matches: 0. The CDR3 totals 13 residues. In germline, CDR1 is LNHDA, CDR2 SQIVND (reference sequence). CDR3 in amino acids: CASRTSGEETQYF. The CDR3 DNA reads TGTGCCAGTAGGACTAGCGGGGAAGAGACCCAGTACTTC.

J is TRBJ2-7 and V is TRBV15; no clear D. V gave up 0 bases and J gave up 0 bases, with 9 bases separating them. Germline V CDR1 and CDR2: LNHNV, YYDKDF (reference sequence). The CDR3 extends over 15 amino acids. For the CDR3, the DNA is TGTGCCACCAGCAGAGAGTCTGCCAGCTCCTACGAGCAGTACTTC. Its protein is CATSRESASSYEQYF.

V gene TRBV28 combines with J gene TRBJ1-2; D gene unclear. This CDR3 has 11 amino acids. Germline CDR1 reads MDHEN; CDR2 reads SYDVKM. Trimming cost V 5 bases and J 7 bases, with 8 bases left between them. The CDR3 loop is CASSRQAGYTF. As DNA, the CDR3 is TGTGCCAGCAGTAGACAAGCTGGCTACACCTTC.

This clone was counted only a few times. Other DNA sequences in this specimen translate into the identical CDR3. The chain recombines TRBV24-1 with TRBJ2-1, with 15 positions matching TRBD2. The CDR3 spans 16 residues. J lost 7 bases, V lost 3 bases, and 3 bases had no gene match. Germline CDR1 and CDR2: KGHDR and SFDVKD. In DNA, the CDR3 is TGTGCCACCAGTGATCCAGGACTAGCGGGAGGGAATGAGCAGTTCTTC. Protein: CATSDPGLAGGNEQFF.